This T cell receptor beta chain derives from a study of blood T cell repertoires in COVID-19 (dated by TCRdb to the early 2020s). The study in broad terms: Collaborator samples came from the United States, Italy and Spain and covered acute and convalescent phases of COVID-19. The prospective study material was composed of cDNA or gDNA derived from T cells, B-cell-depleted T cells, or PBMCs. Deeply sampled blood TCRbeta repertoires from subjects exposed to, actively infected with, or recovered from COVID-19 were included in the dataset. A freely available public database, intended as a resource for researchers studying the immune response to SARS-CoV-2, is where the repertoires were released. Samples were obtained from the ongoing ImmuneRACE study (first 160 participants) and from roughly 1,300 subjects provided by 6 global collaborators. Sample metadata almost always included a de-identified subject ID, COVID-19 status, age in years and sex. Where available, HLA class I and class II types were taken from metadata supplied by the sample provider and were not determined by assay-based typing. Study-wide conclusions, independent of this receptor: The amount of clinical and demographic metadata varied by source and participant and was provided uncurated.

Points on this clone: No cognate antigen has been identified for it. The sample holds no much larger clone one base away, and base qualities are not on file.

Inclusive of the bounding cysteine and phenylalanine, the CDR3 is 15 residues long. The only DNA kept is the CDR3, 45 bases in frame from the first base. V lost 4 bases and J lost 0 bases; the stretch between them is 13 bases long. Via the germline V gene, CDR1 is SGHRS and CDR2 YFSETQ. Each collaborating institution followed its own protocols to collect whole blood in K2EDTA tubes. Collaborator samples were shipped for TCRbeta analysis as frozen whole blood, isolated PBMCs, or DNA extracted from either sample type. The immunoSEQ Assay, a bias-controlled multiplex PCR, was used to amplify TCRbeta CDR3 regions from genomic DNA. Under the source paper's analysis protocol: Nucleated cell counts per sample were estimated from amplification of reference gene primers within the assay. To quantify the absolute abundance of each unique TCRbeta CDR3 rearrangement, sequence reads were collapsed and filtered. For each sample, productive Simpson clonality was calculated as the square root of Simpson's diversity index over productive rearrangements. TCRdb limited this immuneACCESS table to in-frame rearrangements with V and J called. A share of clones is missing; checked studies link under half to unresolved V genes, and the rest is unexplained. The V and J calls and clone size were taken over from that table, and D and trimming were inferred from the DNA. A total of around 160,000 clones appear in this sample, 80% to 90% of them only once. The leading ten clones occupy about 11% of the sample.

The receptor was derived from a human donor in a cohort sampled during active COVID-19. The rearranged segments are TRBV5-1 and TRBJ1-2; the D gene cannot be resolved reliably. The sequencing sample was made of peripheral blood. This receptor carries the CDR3 CASSPPGLANYGYTF. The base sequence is TGCGCCAGCAGCCCCCCGGGTTTAGCTAACTATGGCTACACCTTC.